The sequence of this T cell receptor (beta chain) was determined in a study of OX40 agonist ivuxolimab in advanced cancers. Study-wide background: Patients were treated with intravenous ivuxolimab, dosed at 0.01 to 10 mg/kg and infused every 2 weeks. Three patients showed partial responses: one hepatocellular carcinoma and two cutaneous melanoma cases. Study results and caveats: CD4+ T cells averaged fewer expanded clones than CD8+ T cells.

Trimming cost V 4 bases and J 5 bases, with 11 bases left between them. The CDR3 is made up of 13 amino acids. Germline V CDR1 and CDR2: SGHTA, FQGNSA. On this clone itself: The antigen is unknown.

Patients were excluded for autoimmune disease history or systemic immunosuppression. Here immunoSEQ multiplex PCR was the method, and the copy in TCRdb shows in-frame clones only, minus some. The sample holds 65,000 to 80,000 clones, about 89% seen once. The rearrangement joins TRBV7-2 to TRBJ1-2; D is uncertain. This clonotype was obtained from an adult with an advanced solid tumor such as melanoma, head and neck, liver or kidney cancer. The specimen comprised CD4+ or CD8+ T cells sorted from blood, sampled in a trial of the OX40 agonist ivuxolimab. The DNA of the CDR3 is TGTGCCAGCAGCTCAGATTATTTATATGGCTACACCTTC. It specifies CASSSDYLYGYTF.